Below, 30 T cell receptor beta chains from the same sample are listed, as sequenced in a study of early T cells in non-severe SARS-CoV-2 infection. TCRdb re-derived calls from the 5' RACE reads in MiXCR, one entry per CDR3 protein. The sample shows 40,000 to 50,000 distinct CDR3 sequences, around 7% of them seen only once. Sequences were obtained from whole blood. These receptors were obtained from an adult who was a healthcare worker with PCR-confirmed SARS-CoV-2 infection or an uninfected control (not recorded which).

This chain links TRBV11-1 with TRBJ2-1; maybe TRBD1 (5 bases). The germline gives CDR1 SGHAT, CDR2 FQDESV (reference sequence). The CDR3 runs to 16 residues. Between the trimmed V and J ends, which lost 3 bases and 1 base, there was a span of 13 bases. The CDR3 DNA reads as TGTGCCAGCAGCTTGGGCAGGGCGAGGTCCTACAATGAGCAGTTCTTC. Protein sequence: CASSLGRARSYNEQFF.

This sequence joins TRBV27 and TRBJ1-2; D is unresolved. The CDR3 runs to 13 residues. V was clipped by 5 bases and J by 7 bases, with 14 bases between them. Germline loops: CDR1 MNHEY, CDR2 SMNVEV (reference sequence). CDR3 coding DNA: TGTGCCAGCAGTCCAGGAGCGCTTGTTGGCTACACCTTC. It translates to CASSPGALVGYTF.

This clonotype was counted many times. The rearrangement joins TRBV6-2 or TRBV6-3 to TRBJ2-5, with a tentative D call TRBD2 (5 bases). Germline assignment: CDR1 MNHEY and CDR2 SVGEGT. The CDR3 has 15 amino acids. The V end was cut by 6 bases, the J end by 5 bases, with 19 bases between. The CDR3 DNA sequence: TGTGCCAGCAGACTCCAAACGGGATCGGGGGAGACCCAGTACTTC. Translated, it gives CASRLQTGSGETQYF.

At least ten counts were recorded for this clonotype. The chain has TRBV5-6 and TRBJ1-1, with D unresolved. V gave up 0 bases and J gave up 9 bases, with 9 bases separating them. The CDR3 contains 12 residues. Germline assignment: CDR1 SGHDT and CDR2 YYEEEE. The CDR3, as DNA: TGTGCCAGCAGCTTGGGGGAAGGGCAAGCTTTCTTT. Translated, it gives CASSLGEGQAFF.

The genes are TRBV13 and TRBJ2-3; possible D gene TRBD1, 5 bases. There are 12 residues in the CDR3. In germline, CDR1 is PRHDT, CDR2 FYEKMQ (reference sequence). V lost 6 bases to trimming and J lost 3 bases, with 7 bases between them. In DNA, the CDR3 is TGTGCCAGCAGTCACAGGACAGATACGCAGTATTTT. Protein product: CASSHRTDTQYF.

Here the CDR3 reads CSAREDNEQFF. The CDR3 region has the DNA TGCAGTGCTAGAGAGGATAATGAGCAGTTCTTC. This chain connects TRBV20-1 to TRBJ2-1; D gene ambiguous. The germline V and J ends were trimmed by 0 bases and 7 bases, with 4 bases remaining between them. This CDR3 is built from 11 residues. The germline CDR1 and CDR2 sequences are DFQATT and SNEGSKA (reference sequence).

The chain links TRBV19 to TRBJ2-3; 11 nucleotides match TRBD2. The J segment lost 5 bases and the V segment lost 4 bases, leaving 8 bases of the junction unmatched. The CDR3 length is 16 residues. The germline V gene encodes CDR1 LNHDA and CDR2 SQIVND (reference sequence). CDR3 protein: CASSTLAGGLEDTQYF. CDR3 coding DNA: TGTGCCAGTAGTACTTTAGCGGGGGGGCTGGAAGATACGCAGTATTTT.

The genes are TRBV6-2 or TRBV6-3 and TRBJ2-7; weak D call: TRBD1 (5 bases). V lost 0 bases and J lost 0, with 9 bases in between. CDR1 MNHEY and CDR2 SVGEGT come from the germline V gene. The CDR3 is 15 amino acids. In DNA, the CDR3 is TGTGCCAGCAGTTACTCCACAGGTAGCTCCTACGAGCAGTACTTC. Protein product: CASSYSTGSSYEQYF.

This clonotype was seen ten or more times. The chain combines TRBV9 with TRBJ1-2; possibly TRBD1 for D (5 bases). The CDR3 consists of 15 residues. With 4 bases removed from V and 2 bases from J, the gap between germline ends came to 15 bases. Germline loops: CDR1 SGDLS, CDR2 YYNGEE. The CDR3: CASSSPGEPNYGYTF. The CDR3 bases are TGTGCCAGCAGCTCCCCGGGGGAGCCCAACTATGGCTACACCTTC.

At least ten counts were recorded for this clonotype. The chain joins TRBV20-1 to TRBJ2-3; D remains unclear. This CDR3 has 15 amino acids. Germline V gene data show CDR1 as DFQATT and CDR2 as SNEGSKA (reference sequence). Trimming shortened V by 3 bases and J by 0 bases, and 13 bases separated the two germline ends. The CDR3 here is CSASSAASSTDTQYF. The CDR3 DNA is TGCAGTGCTAGCAGTGCGGCCTCTAGCACAGATACGCAGTATTTT.

This clonotype was seen a handful of times. The genes are TRBV10-3 and TRBJ2-5; D gene unclear. The CDR3 sequence is 13 residues long. Looked up from germline, CDR1 is ENHRY and CDR2 is SYGVKD. Trimming cost V 1 base and J 3 bases, with 6 bases left between them. In nucleotides, the CDR3 is TGTGCCATCAGTGAGTTCCAGGAAGAGACCCAGTACTTC. Translating gives CAISEFQEETQYF.

This clonotype has more than one count but fewer than ten. A junction end diverges from the germline sequence, so it may reflect a read error. The chain links TRBV5-4 to TRBJ2-6, with 13 bases that match TRBD2. CDR1 SGHNT and CDR2 YYREEE come from the germline V gene (reference sequence). The CDR3 has 17 residues. CDR3 in amino acids: CASSSGLAGSGANVLIF. The CDR3 DNA is TGTGCCAGCAGCTCGGGACTAGCGGGGTCTGGGGCCAACGTCCTGATTTTC.

The chain combines TRBV6-5 with TRBJ2-7; possible D gene TRBD2, 6 bases. Germline CDR1 reads MNHEY; CDR2 reads SVGAGI. The CDR3 is 11 amino acids. Trimming took 10 bases from V and 4 from J, leaving 11 bases between them. In nucleotides, the CDR3 is TGTGCCACCACGGAGGGATACGAGCAGTACTTC. This codes for CATTEGYEQYF.

This clonotype was observed a single time. The gene calls are TRBV3-1 and TRBJ2-1, with D possibly being TRBD1 (5 bases). Per the germline V gene, CDR1 is LGHDT and CDR2 is YNNKEL (reference sequence). CDR3 length equals 13 residues. Between the trimmed V and J ends, which lost 7 bases and 4 bases, there was a span of 11 bases. This CDR3 reads CASTGAGYNEQFF. The CDR3 DNA follows: TGTGCCAGCACGGGCGCAGGGTACAATGAGCAGTTCTTC.

J is TRBJ2-3 and V is TRBV2; D is possibly TRBD2 (5 bases). The CDR3 consists of 15 residues. V gave up 6 bases and J gave up 8 bases, with 21 bases separating them. Germline lookup yields CDR1 SNHLY and CDR2 FYNNEI. CDR3 DNA sequence: TGTGCCAGCAGGGGCAGTGAGGGCCTGGTGGGTACGCAGTATTTT. Translation: CASRGSEGLVGTQYF.

This clonotype has ten or more counts. The chain uses TRBV12-3 or TRBV12-4 and TRBJ2-7; D tentatively reads TRBD1 or TRBD2 (5 bases each). The V gene lost 3 bases and the J gene lost 4 bases, with 13 bases spanning the gap. The CDR3 spans 14 residues. The CDR3 nucleotides are TGTGCCAGCAGTTTGGGGGATTCCCTATACGAGCAGTACTTC. As protein: CASSLGDSLYEQYF.

This chain joins TRBV6-1 and TRBJ1-1, with 9 bases that match TRBD1. With V trimmed by 4 bases and J by 1 base, 4 bases remained unmatched. In germline, CDR1 is MNHNS, CDR2 SASEGT. The CDR3 is made up of 15 amino acids. CDR3 nucleotide sequence: TGTGCCAGCAGTGTACAGGGGGCTACGAACACTGAAGCTTTCTTT. Translated, it gives CASSVQGATNTEAFF.

In this sample, this clonotype turned up many times. The chain is built from TRBV7-6 and TRBJ1-2; no definite D call. Germline CDR1 SGHVS, CDR2 FNYEAQ. V gave up 5 bases and J gave up 0 bases, with 7 bases separating them. This CDR3 is 13 amino acids long. CDR3 amino acids: CASSETSNYGYTF. CDR3 coding DNA: TGTGCCAGCAGCGAGACATCTAACTATGGCTACACCTTC.

V usage is TRBV10-3 and J usage is TRBJ2-1, with 8 nucleotides matching TRBD1. This CDR3 region has 13 residues. CDR1 is ENHRY and CDR2 is SYGVKD in the germline V gene. With 6 bases clipped from V and 10 bases from J, the junction kept 8 bases outside the gene matches. CDR3: CAIRTQGVEEQFF. CDR3 bases: TGTGCCATCAGAACACAGGGGGTTGAGGAGCAGTTCTTC.

This clonotype was picked up a small number of times. This chain uses TRBV25-1 with TRBJ1-1; D remains ambiguous. The germline gives CDR1 MGHDK, CDR2 SYGVNS. The V end lost 0 bases, the J end lost 6 bases, and 11 bases lay between the germline ends. CDR3 length equals 14 residues. This CDR3 is CASSEYMGSAEAFF. The CDR3 region has the DNA TGTGCCAGCAGTGAATATATGGGGAGTGCTGAAGCTTTCTTT.

The chain recombines TRBV5-7 with TRBJ1-4, with 7 nucleotides matching TRBD1. TRBV5-7 is treated as an ORF (open reading frame) with a function not yet certain. Trimming cost V 3 bases and J 2 bases; bases outside gene matches: 4. The CDR3 runs to 15 residues. The CDR3 nucleotides are TGTGCCAGCAGCTCGACAGGGAACACTAATGAAAAACTGTTTTTT. Protein product: CASSSTGNTNEKLFF.

The genes are TRBV2 and TRBJ2-7, with TRBD1 identical over 12 bases. Germline-derived CDR1 and CDR2 are SNHLY and FYNNEI. CDR3 length: 16 residues. V shed 2 bases and J 6 bases; nucleotides not matched to a gene: 8. The CDR3: CASSEYFGTGGAEQYF. The CDR3 nucleotides read TGTGCCAGCAGTGAATATTTTGGGACAGGGGGCGCCGAGCAGTACTTC.

This clonotype was seen many times. The chain uses TRBV9 and TRBJ2-1; unclear D gene. The V end was cut by 5 bases, the J end by 2 bases, with 11 bases between. Germline V gene data show CDR1 as SGDLS and CDR2 as YYNGEE. This CDR3 is built from 14 residues. CDR3 coding DNA: TGTGCCAGCAGGCCTCCGGAGACCTACAATGAGCAGTTCTTC. Amino acid sequence: CASRPPETYNEQFF.

This clonotype occurred many times. The gene calls are TRBV3-1 and TRBJ2-1; D gene uncertain. There are 12 residues in the CDR3. Trimming removed 4 bases at V and 13 bases at J, with 14 bases between. Germline V CDR1 and CDR2: LGHDT, YNNKEL (reference sequence). The CDR3 loop reads CASSLNSPLQFF. The CDR3 nucleotides are TGTGCCAGCAGCCTGAACAGCCCTCTTCAGTTCTTC.

J is TRBJ1-2 and V is TRBV29-1; possible D gene TRBD1, 5 bases. The CDR3 is 14 residues long. Trimming shortened V by 0 bases and J by 3 bases, and 11 bases separated the two germline ends. CDR1 is SQVTM and CDR2 is ANQGSEA in the germline V gene. The CDR3 DNA is TGCAGCGTTGAAGATCCAGGGTTTTACTATGGCTACACCTTC. Its translation: CSVEDPGFYYGYTF. Filled out from reference TRBV29-1 and TRBJ1-2, the complete variable domain reads SAVISQKPSRDICQRGTSLTIQCQVDSQVTMMFWYRQQPGQSLTLIATANQGSEATYESGFVIDKFPISRPNLTFSTLTVSNMSPEDSSIYLCSVEDPGFYYGYTFGSGTRLTVV.

This clonotype came up a few times. The rearrangement links TRBV28 to TRBJ2-4; D not resolved. Trimming cost V 3 bases and J 4 bases, with 13 bases left between them. Germline V CDR1 and CDR2: MDHEN, SYDVKM. This CDR3 contains 15 residues. The chain's CDR3 is CASSLIAQTKNIQYF. The CDR3, as DNA: TGTGCCAGCAGTTTGATTGCTCAAACTAAAAACATTCAGTACTTC.

This clonotype has at least ten counts. The V gene is TRBV10-3, the J gene TRBJ2-1; 9 bases are shared with TRBD1. Germline CDR1 is ENHRY and CDR2 is SYGVKD. CDR3 length equals 16 residues. V dropped 6 bases and J dropped 0; count of bases not matched to a gene: 6. In DNA form, the CDR3 reads TGTGCCATCAGGAGCGGGACAGGGCGCTCCTACAATGAGCAGTTCTTC. Encoded protein: CAIRSGTGRSYNEQFF.

The chain is built from TRBV6-5 and TRBJ2-3; TRBD2 matches 9 bases. The J segment lost 2 bases and the V segment lost 0 bases, leaving 9 bases of the junction unmatched. This CDR3 is 18 amino acids long. CDR1 and CDR2 from the germline V gene are MNHEY and SVGAGI. CDR3 sequence: CASSYSMASGASTDTQYF. The CDR3 DNA is TGTGCCAGCAGTTACTCGATGGCTAGCGGGGCCTCCACAGATACGCAGTATTTT.

The table lists this clonotype with a few counts. Here the CDR3 reads CSVEDPLEFYGYTF. Written as DNA, the CDR3 is TGCAGCGTTGAAGATCCTCTAGAATTTTATGGCTACACCTTC. The chain links TRBV29-1 to TRBJ1-2, with D uncertain. The length of the CDR3 is 14 residues. V lost 0 bases and J lost 5, with 13 bases in between. Per the germline V gene, CDR1 is SQVTM and CDR2 is ANQGSEA. The variable domain in full, with the rest retrieved from reference TRBV29-1 and TRBJ1-2, is SAVISQKPSRDICQRGTSLTIQCQVDSQVTMMFWYRQQPGQSLTLIATANQGSEATYESGFVIDKFPISRPNLTFSTLTVSNMSPEDSSIYLCSVEDPLEFYGYTFGSGTRLTVV.

This clonotype occurred a few times. The chain combines TRBV12-3 or TRBV12-4 with TRBJ1-6, with D perhaps matching TRBD1 (6 bases). The CDR3 length is 15 residues. V was clipped by 5 bases and J by 8 bases, with 16 bases between them. The CDR3 loop is CASSPGDGTYSPLHF. Written as DNA, the CDR3 is TGTGCCAGCAGTCCAGGGGACGGCACCTATTCACCCCTCCACTTT.